Shown below are 7 T cell receptor beta chains from a single sample sequenced in a study of blood T cell repertoires in COVID-19. Measured with immunoSEQ multiplex PCR; TCRdb has only the in-frame clones, and not every one. The table has roughly 150,000 clones, 70% to 90% seen once; the top ten hold 2% to 3%. What was sequenced was peripheral blood. The receptor source for this set is a woman in her sixties or seventies with acute or convalescent COVID-19.

The J gene is TRBJ1-4, the V gene TRBV7-9; no definite D call. Trimming left V 5 bases short and J 0 bases short, with 10 bases between. This CDR3 contains 15 residues. CDR1 is SEHNR and CDR2 is FQNEAQ in the germline V gene (reference sequence). CDR3 sequence: CASSVSTATNEKLFF. The CDR3 DNA follows: TGTGCCAGCAGCGTCTCGACTGCAACTAATGAAAAACTGTTTTTT.

A remark on this clone: A read error may produce the germline difference seen at one junction end. The chain links TRBV28 to TRBJ1-2, with 8 nucleotides matching TRBD1. CDR1 is MDHEN, CDR2 SYDVKM, per germline. The CDR3 runs to 16 residues. In DNA form, the CDR3 reads TGTGCCAGCAGCTTATCCAGGGGGCTATCTTGGTATGGCTACACCTTC. The encoded protein is CASSLSRGLSWYGYTF.

The CDR3 loop is CATKGTGTEAFF. The CDR3 DNA reads TGTGCCACCAAGGGGACAGGGACTGAAGCTTTCTTT. The chain carries TRBV15 and TRBJ1-1; TRBD1 agrees at 9 bases. The CDR3 is made up of 12 amino acids. With 7 bases clipped from V and 5 bases from J, the junction kept 2 bases outside the gene matches. Germline CDR1 reads LNHNV; CDR2 reads YYDKDF (reference sequence).

The V call is TRBV27, the J call TRBJ1-5; a possible D gene is TRBD1 (6 bases). CDR3 size: 13 residues. CDR1 and CDR2 (germline): MNHEY, SMNVEV (reference sequence). V lost 5 bases and J lost 6, with 11 bases in between. The CDR3 region has the DNA TGTGCCAGCAGTAGGGGGGGGCTTCAGCCCCAGCATTTT. Amino acids: CASSRGGLQPQHF.

This clone was recorded a few times. The gene calls are TRBV7-2 and TRBJ2-2; D may be TRBD1 (5 bases). Between the trimmed V and J ends, which lost 5 bases and 1 base, there was a span of 8 bases. CDR1 is SGHTA and CDR2 is FQGNSA in the germline V gene. The CDR3 spans 14 residues. In nucleotides, the CDR3 is TGTGCCAGCAGCAGGGGCCAGAACACCGGGGAGCTGTTTTTT. It specifies CASSRGQNTGELFF. The variable domain in full, with the rest retrieved from reference TRBV7-2 and TRBJ2-2, is GAGVSQSPSNKVTEKGKDVELRCDPISGHTALYWYRQSLGQGLEFLIYFQGNSAPDKSGLPSDRFSAERTGGSVSTLTIQRTQQEDSAVYLCASSRGQNTGELFFGEGSRLTVL.

CDR3: CASIRSRDRGNEAFF. The CDR3 DNA sequence: TGTGCCAGCATACGCTCCCGGGACAGGGGGAATGAAGCTTTCTTT. The chain employs TRBV27 and TRBJ1-1; 11 nucleotides align to TRBD1. Germline CDR1 MNHEY, CDR2 SMNVEV (reference sequence). CDR3 size: 15 residues. The J segment lost 7 bases and the V segment lost 7 bases, leaving 11 bases of the junction unmatched.

The chain has TRBV15 and TRBJ2-1; 9 bases fit TRBD1. The CDR3 covers 15 residues. V dropped 1 base and J dropped 5; count of bases not matched to a gene: 3. Looked up from germline, CDR1 is LNHNV and CDR2 is YYDKDF (reference sequence). The CDR3 nucleotides are TGTGCCACCAGCAGAGTGGGACAGGGAGACAATGAGCAGTTCTTC. This gives the protein CATSRVGQGDNEQFF.